These 20 T cell receptor beta chains were all obtained from the same sample, sequenced in a study of blood T cell repertoires in COVID-19. Clones were read by immunoSEQ multiplex PCR, and TCRdb kept only the in-frame ones, dropping some. The sample lists about 140,000 clones; over 70% were seen once. Sequenced material: PBMCs or T cells enriched from blood (not recorded which). These receptors came from a man aged 50-60 years in a cohort exposed to, infected with or recovered from COVID-19 (not recorded which).

V and J are TRBV27 and TRBJ2-3, with D maybe TRBD2 (7 bases). Trimming removed 3 bases at V and 2 bases at J, with 9 bases between. CDR3 length: 14 amino acids. In germline, CDR1 is MNHEY, CDR2 SMNVEV (reference sequence). CDR3 residues: CASSFRGATDTQYF. The CDR3 DNA follows: TGTGCCAGCAGTTTCCGGGGGGCCACAGATACGCAGTATTTT.

The V gene is TRBV30, the J gene TRBJ2-5; the D gene is possibly TRBD2 (5 bases). Trimming took off 2 bases at V and 4 bases at J, with 8 bases between the two ends. Germline CDR1 GTSNPN, CDR2 SVGIG (reference sequence). The length of the CDR3 is 12 residues. CDR3: CAWSPAGETQYF. The CDR3 DNA is TGTGCCTGGAGTCCCGCGGGAGAGACCCAGTACTTC.

The J gene is TRBJ2-7, the V gene TRBV2; D gene ambiguous. CDR1 SNHLY and CDR2 FYNNEI come from the germline V gene. The CDR3 has 11 residues. With 4 bases removed from V and 6 bases from J, the gap between germline ends came to 7 bases. The CDR3 is CASSALSEQYF. Here the CDR3 DNA reads TGTGCCAGCAGTGCCCTGAGCGAGCAGTACTTC.

The chain combines TRBV24-1 with TRBJ2-2; unclear D gene. CDR1 and CDR2 (germline): KGHDR, SFDVKD. V dropped 5 bases and J dropped 2 bases, with 11 bases sitting between them. The CDR3 spans 15 residues. CDR3 region: CATSAWATNTGELFF. Here the CDR3 DNA reads TGTGCCACCAGTGCTTGGGCCACTAACACCGGGGAGCTGTTTTTT.

For the CDR3, the DNA is TGTGCCAGCAGCCTACAGGGCGAGAGCTATGGCTACACCTTC. As protein: CASSLQGESYGYTF. The chain has TRBV7-8 and TRBJ1-2; TRBD1 is a possible D gene (6 bases). The germline CDR1 and CDR2 sequences are SGHVS and FQNEAQ. Trimming left V 5 bases short and J 4 bases short, with 14 bases between. CDR3 length: 14 amino acids.

V and J are TRBV7-6 and TRBJ1-4, with D possibly TRBD1 on 6 matching bases. Trimming took 6 bases from V and 1 from J, leaving 18 bases between them. The CDR3 is 17 amino acids. CDR1 is SGHVS and CDR2 is FNYEAQ in the germline V gene. CDR3 in DNA: TGTGCCAGCAGAAACCACAGGGTAATTGAAACTAATGAAAAACTGTTTTTT. Translating gives CASRNHRVIETNEKLFF.

V and J are TRBV12-3 or TRBV12-4 and TRBJ2-2, with D maybe TRBD1 (5 bases). This CDR3 is 13 amino acids long. The germline V and J ends were trimmed by 6 bases and 5 bases, with 10 bases remaining between them. The CDR3 nucleotides read TGTGCCAGCAGCCCGACAGAGACCGGGGAGCTGTTTTTT. It codes for CASSPTETGELFF.

This sequence joins TRBV5-4 and TRBJ2-1, with 10 bases fitting TRBD1. The germline CDR1 and CDR2 sequences are SGHNT and YYREEE (reference sequence). The CDR3 is made up of 15 amino acids. V gave up 5 bases and J gave up 4 bases; unmatched junction bases: 6. CDR3 loop: CASSTGQGSYNEQFF. The CDR3 coding sequence is TGTGCCAGCAGTACGGGACAGGGGTCGTACAATGAGCAGTTCTTC.

The chain combines TRBV7-8 with TRBJ2-4; 7 bases match TRBD1. CDR1 is SGHVS, CDR2 FQNEAQ, per germline. With V trimmed by 5 bases and J by 8 bases, 6 bases remained unmatched. This CDR3 comprises 13 residues. The CDR3 coding sequence is TGTGCCAGCAGCCGAGGGGGCGCGGACATTCAGTACTTC. This translates into CASSRGGADIQYF.

The chain combines TRBV29-1 with TRBJ2-5; D is possibly TRBD1 (6 bases). Looked up from germline, CDR1 is SQVTM and CDR2 is ANQGSEA. V lost 1 base to trimming and J lost 5 bases, with 23 bases between them. This CDR3 is built from 17 residues. This chain's CDR3 is CSVEGINGRGGWETQYF. CDR3 nucleotides: TGCAGCGTTGAAGGGATTAATGGCAGGGGTGGCTGGGAGACCCAGTACTTC.

This chain joins TRBV3-1 (or the pseudogene TRBV3-2) and TRBJ2-3; possibly TRBD2 for D (5 bases). Trimming took 4 bases from V and 0 from J, leaving 5 bases between them. Germline CDR1 and CDR2: LGHDT and YNNKEL (reference sequence). This CDR3 is 13 amino acids long. The CDR3 here is CASSRTSTDTQYF. CDR3 nucleotides: TGTGCCAGCAGCCGGACTAGCACAGATACGCAGTATTTT.

This chain links TRBV18 with TRBJ2-7, with a tentative D call TRBD2 (6 bases). Germline loops: CDR1 KGHSH, CDR2 LQKENI. The CDR3 length is 15 residues. The V end was cut by 2 bases, the J end by 4 bases, with 15 bases between. The CDR3 loop reads CASSPSTSRGYEQYF. In DNA, the CDR3 is TGTGCCAGCTCACCATCCACTAGCCGAGGGTACGAGCAGTACTTC.

J is TRBJ1-1 and V is TRBV28, with 7 bases lining up with TRBD1. The CDR3 sequence is 13 residues long. V dropped 8 bases and J dropped 6; count of bases not matched to a gene: 9. Germline lookup yields CDR1 MDHEN and CDR2 SYDVKM. The CDR3 region is CASRPTGVPEAFF. As DNA, the CDR3 is TGTGCCAGCCGACCTACAGGGGTCCCTGAAGCTTTCTTT.

The chain is built from TRBV18 and TRBJ2-5; D is ambiguous. Per germline, CDR1 KGHSH and CDR2 LQKENI. The CDR3 contains 14 residues. Deletions cut 2 bases from V and 2 bases from J, with 9 bases between. CDR3 protein: CASSPSRVQETQYF. The DNA of the CDR3 is TGTGCCAGCTCACCATCCCGGGTTCAAGAGACCCAGTACTTC.

The chain combines TRBV20-1 with TRBJ2-7; D is possibly TRBD2 (6 bases). Germline V lookup: CDR1 DFQATT, CDR2 SNEGSKA (reference sequence). The CDR3 runs 13 residues. V lost 3 bases, J lost 3 bases, and 12 bases lay in between. The CDR3 sequence: CSASRGTGYEQYF. As DNA, the CDR3 is TGCAGTGCTAGTCGGGGGACCGGCTACGAGCAGTACTTC.

This clone has just one count. DNA of the CDR3: TGTGCCAGCTCACCGCGGACGGACTACTACGAGCAGTACTTC. It is translated as CASSPRTDYYEQYF. The rearrangement links TRBV18 to TRBJ2-7, with a possible D match to TRBD2 (6 bases). V dropped 3 bases and J dropped 3 bases, with 12 bases sitting between them. The germline V gene encodes CDR1 KGHSH and CDR2 LQKENI. The CDR3 spans 14 residues.

This clone was seen a handful of times. This rearrangement joins TRBV19 to TRBJ1-1; TRBD1 matches 9 bases. From germline, CDR1 is LNHDA and CDR2 SQIVND (reference sequence). Trimming took 5 bases from V and 4 from J; bases not matched to a gene: 11. The CDR3 extends over 16 amino acids. CDR3 sequence: CASSPYNRDRATEAFF. In nucleotides, the CDR3 is TGTGCCAGTAGTCCGTACAACCGGGACAGGGCCACTGAAGCTTTCTTT.

In nucleotides, the CDR3 is TGTGCCAGCAGTTTCGGGTACACTGAAGCTTTCTTT. Amino acids: CASSFGYTEAFF. V is TRBV28 and J is TRBJ1-1; D not resolved. Between the trimmed V and J ends, which lost 3 bases and 3 bases, there was a span of 5 bases. This CDR3 contains 12 residues. CDR1 and CDR2 from the germline V gene are MDHEN and SYDVKM.

The J gene is TRBJ2-2, the V gene TRBV29-1; D is uncertain. This CDR3 is built from 14 residues. The germline V gene encodes CDR1 SQVTM and CDR2 ANQGSEA. Between the trimmed V and J ends, which lost 5 bases and 0 bases, there was a span of 10 bases. CDR3 amino acids: CSVLIYTNTGELFF. CDR3 DNA sequence: TGCAGCGTTCTCATCTATACGAACACCGGGGAGCTGTTTTTT.

As DNA, the CDR3 is TGTGCCAGCAGCCAAGTACTTGGAAACACCATATATTTT. Residues: CASSQVLGNTIYF. The rearrangement links TRBV14 to TRBJ1-3; D remains ambiguous. V was trimmed by 1 base and J by 3 bases, leaving 4 bases between them. In germline, CDR1 is SGHDN, CDR2 FVKESK. The CDR3 contains 13 residues. Looking up the rest from reference TRBV14 and TRBJ1-3 gives the full variable domain: EAGVTQFPSHSVIEKGQTVTLRCDPISGHDNLYWYRRVMGKEIKFLLHFVKESKQDESGMPNNRFLAERTGGTYSTLKVQPAELEDSGVYFCASSQVLGNTIYFGEGSWLTVV.